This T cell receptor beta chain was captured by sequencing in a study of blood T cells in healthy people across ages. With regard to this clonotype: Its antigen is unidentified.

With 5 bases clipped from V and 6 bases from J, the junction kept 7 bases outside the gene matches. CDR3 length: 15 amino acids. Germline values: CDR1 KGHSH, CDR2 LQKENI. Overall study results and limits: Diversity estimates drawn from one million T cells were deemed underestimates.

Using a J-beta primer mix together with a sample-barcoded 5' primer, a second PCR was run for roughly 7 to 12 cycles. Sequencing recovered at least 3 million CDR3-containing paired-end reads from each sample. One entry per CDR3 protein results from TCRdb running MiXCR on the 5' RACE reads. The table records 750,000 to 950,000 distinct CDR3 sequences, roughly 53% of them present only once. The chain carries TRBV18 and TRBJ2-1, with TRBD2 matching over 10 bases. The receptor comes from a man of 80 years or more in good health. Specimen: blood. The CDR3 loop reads CASSSLGTSANEQFF. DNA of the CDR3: TGTGCCAGCTCATCGCTTGGGACTAGCGCCAATGAGCAGTTCTTC.